This TCR beta chain was retrieved from a study of Graves' ophthalmopathy and Graves' hyperthyroidism. In germline, CDR1 is GTSNPN, CDR2 SVGIG (reference sequence). CDR3 length: 13 residues. This clonotype was found a few times. Germline and junction disagree at one end, which may indicate a read error. Transcripts of RNA were the source for amplifying TCR beta CDR3 regions. HTBI primers were employed in first-round RT-PCR, then a second-round multiplex PCR followed. TCRdb passed the multiplex PCR reads through MiXCR, listing each CDR3 protein once. The data show tens of thousands of distinct CDR3 sequences, approximately 47% seen once.

The chain links TRBV30 to TRBJ2-1; D gene ambiguous. Sequencing input: peripheral blood. The clonotype was recovered from an adult woman with Graves' ophthalmopathy. CDR3 amino acids: CAWGVPAYNEQFF. The CDR3 DNA follows: TGTGCCTGGGGTGTACCGGCCTACAATGAGCAGTTCTTC.